Listed below are T cell receptor beta chains from one sample, sequenced in a study of blood T cells in healthy people across ages. TCRdb reprocessed the 5' RACE reads via MiXCR and lists one record per CDR3 protein. The top ten hold more than 3% of the sample, which has 600,000 to 800,000 distinct CDR3 sequences, under 25% seen once. The sequenced sample consisted of blood. The receptors were gathered from a man in his sixties or seventies in good health. Both conserved end residues are trimmed from each CDR3. Fields, in order: V gene, J gene, CDR3 protein.

v_gene: TRBV27
j_gene: TRBJ1-2
CDR3aa: ASSLSYGGEHYGYT

v_gene: TRBV18
j_gene: TRBJ2-2
CDR3aa: ASSREDRATGELF

v_gene: TRBV5-1
j_gene: TRBJ2-5
CDR3aa: ASSPDSYQETQY

v_gene: TRBV24-1
j_gene: -
CDR3aa: ATSDLRRDEQF

v_gene: TRBV3-1
j_gene: -
CDR3aa: ASSRGLASETQY

v_gene: TRBV11-3
j_gene: -
CDR3aa: ASSIGRAGNEQF

v_gene: TRBV28
j_gene: TRBJ2-1
CDR3aa: ASSTASRSSYNEQF

v_gene: TRBV28
j_gene: TRBJ2-4
CDR3aa: ASSDRDGLAKNIQY

v_gene: TRBV28
j_gene: -
CDR3aa: ASSPTGGLIYEQY

v_gene: TRBV20-1
j_gene: TRBJ2-5
CDR3aa: SARLGLNQETQY

v_gene: TRBV4-1
j_gene: TRBJ1-4
CDR3aa: ASSQDQGPTNEKLF

v_gene: TRBV12-3/TRBV12-4
j_gene: TRBJ2-2
CDR3aa: ASSILQPSGITGELF

v_gene: TRBV9
j_gene: TRBJ2-7
CDR3aa: ASSVAGDGAYEQY

v_gene: TRBV24-1
j_gene: TRBJ2-5
CDR3aa: ATSDSGGGRETQY

v_gene: TRBV7-9
j_gene: TRBJ1-1
CDR3aa: ASSFWTGGMNTEAF

v_gene: TRBV4-1
j_gene: TRBJ2-1
CDR3aa: ASSQAGLAGSNEQF

v_gene: TRBV28
j_gene: TRBJ1-5
CDR3aa: ASRSRDRPNQPQH

v_gene: TRBV20-1
j_gene: TRBJ1-1
CDR3aa: GRRVNTEAF

v_gene: TRBV24-1
j_gene: TRBJ1-2
CDR3aa: ATSDAGQGAWGYT

v_gene: TRBV5-6
j_gene: TRBJ2-3
CDR3aa: ASSPPRSTDTQY

v_gene: TRBV25-1
j_gene: TRBJ1-1
CDR3aa: ASSGQGVTEAF

v_gene: TRBV20-1
j_gene: TRBJ2-7
CDR3aa: SAGGLAGAEQY

v_gene: TRBV7-2
j_gene: TRBJ2-7
CDR3aa: ASSLPTSGSSPYEQY

v_gene: TRBV18
j_gene: TRBJ2-1
CDR3aa: ASSPPSGSNSYNEQF

v_gene: TRBV5-1
j_gene: TRBJ2-5
CDR3aa: ASSLASGTETQY

v_gene: TRBV10-3
j_gene: TRBJ2-1
CDR3aa: AISDGSPLSNEQF

v_gene: TRBV3-1
j_gene: -
CDR3aa: ASSQTGGDEQY

v_gene: TRBV20-1
j_gene: TRBJ2-5
CDR3aa: SAPSVGNQETQY

v_gene: TRBV11-1
j_gene: TRBJ2-5
CDR3aa: ASSPEGANQETQY

v_gene: TRBV7-2
j_gene: TRBJ2-3
CDR3aa: ASSDGTSLLDTQY

v_gene: TRBV11-2
j_gene: TRBJ2-7
CDR3aa: ASSQLSGIHTYEQY

v_gene: TRBV7-2
j_gene: TRBJ1-2
CDR3aa: ASTPGRQNYGYT

v_gene: TRBV7-8
j_gene: TRBJ2-1
CDR3aa: ASSLEERVAWKQF

v_gene: TRBV6-5
j_gene: TRBJ2-1
CDR3aa: ASSQTANYNEQF

v_gene: TRBV20-1
j_gene: TRBJ2-7
CDR3aa: SAKWEGPFSEQY